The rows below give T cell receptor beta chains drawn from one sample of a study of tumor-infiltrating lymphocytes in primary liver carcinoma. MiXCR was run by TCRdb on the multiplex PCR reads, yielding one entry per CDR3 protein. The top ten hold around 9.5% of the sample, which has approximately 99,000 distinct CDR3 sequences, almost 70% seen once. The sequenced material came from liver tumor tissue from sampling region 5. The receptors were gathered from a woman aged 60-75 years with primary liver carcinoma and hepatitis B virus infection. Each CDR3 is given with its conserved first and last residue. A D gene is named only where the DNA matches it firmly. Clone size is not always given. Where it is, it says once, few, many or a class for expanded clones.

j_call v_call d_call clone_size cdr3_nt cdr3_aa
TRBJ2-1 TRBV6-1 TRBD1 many TGTGCCAGCAGGGGACAGGGGAGGGACTCCTACAATGAGCAGTTCTTC CASRGQGRDSYNEQFF
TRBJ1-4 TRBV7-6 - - TGTGCCAACAGCTTATGGGGGTATACAGCTAATGAAAAACTGTTTTTT CANSLWGYTANEKLFF
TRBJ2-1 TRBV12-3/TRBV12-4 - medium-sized TGTGCCAGCACCATCACAGGGTCCCTTGTCAATGAGCAGTTCTTC CASTITGSLVNEQFF
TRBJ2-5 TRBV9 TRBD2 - TGTGCCAGCAGCGTAGACCTAGCGGGAGCGAGTGAGACCCAGTACTTC CASSVDLAGASETQYF
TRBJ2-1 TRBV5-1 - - TGCGCTAGCAGCCCACGGGGAATCACCCACTACAATGAGCAGTTCTTC CASSPRGITHYNEQFF
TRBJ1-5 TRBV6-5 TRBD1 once TGTGCCAACAGTCGCAGGACAGGTAATCAGCCCCAGCATTTT CANSRRTGNQPQHF
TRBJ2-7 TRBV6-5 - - TGTGCCAGCAGTCCCCCCGGGCCTGTATACGAGCAATACTTC CASSPPGPVYEQYF
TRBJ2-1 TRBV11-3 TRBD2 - TGTGCCTGCAGCTTAGGAACTAGCGGGAAGTTTGAACAGTTCTTC CACSLGTSGKFEQFF
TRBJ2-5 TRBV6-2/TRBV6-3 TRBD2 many TGTGCCAGCAGTTACGGGCTAGCGGGAATTCAAGAGACCCAGTACTTC CASSYGLAGIQETQYF
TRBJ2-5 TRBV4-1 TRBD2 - TGCGCCAACAGCCGAGCTCTAGCGGGAGGGCGCGAGACCCAGTACTTC CANSRALAGGRETQYF
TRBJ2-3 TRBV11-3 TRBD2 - TGTGCCAGCAGCTACAGGACTAGCACAGACACGCAGTACTTT CASSYRTSTDTQYF